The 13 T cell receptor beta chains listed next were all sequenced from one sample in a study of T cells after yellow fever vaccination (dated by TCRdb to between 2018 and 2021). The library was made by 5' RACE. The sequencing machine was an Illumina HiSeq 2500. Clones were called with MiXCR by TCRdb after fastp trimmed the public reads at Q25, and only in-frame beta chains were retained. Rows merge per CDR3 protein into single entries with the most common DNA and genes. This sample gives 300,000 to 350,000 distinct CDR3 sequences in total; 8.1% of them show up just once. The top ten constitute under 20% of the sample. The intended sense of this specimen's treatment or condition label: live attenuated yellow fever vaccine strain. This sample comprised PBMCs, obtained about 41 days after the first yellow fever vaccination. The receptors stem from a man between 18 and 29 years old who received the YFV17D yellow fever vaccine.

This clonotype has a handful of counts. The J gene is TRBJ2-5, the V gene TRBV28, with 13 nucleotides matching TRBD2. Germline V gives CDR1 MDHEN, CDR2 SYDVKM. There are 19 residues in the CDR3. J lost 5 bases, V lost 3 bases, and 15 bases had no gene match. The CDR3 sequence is CASSLPGTSGIWPGETQYF. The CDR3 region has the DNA TGTGCCAGCAGTTTGCCCGGGACTAGCGGGATATGGCCCGGGGAGACCCAGTACTTC. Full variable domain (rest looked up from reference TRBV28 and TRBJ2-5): DVKVTQSSRYLVKRTGEKVFLECVQDMDHENMFWYRQDPGLGLRLIYFSYDVKMKEKGDIPEGYSVSREKKERFSLILESASTNQTSMYLCASSLPGTSGIWPGETQYFGPGTRLLVL.

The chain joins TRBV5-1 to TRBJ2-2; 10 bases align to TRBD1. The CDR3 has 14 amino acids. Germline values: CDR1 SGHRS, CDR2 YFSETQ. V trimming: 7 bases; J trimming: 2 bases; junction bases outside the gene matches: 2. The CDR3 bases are TGCGCCAGCGGACAGGGGGTAAACACCGGGGAGCTGTTTTTT. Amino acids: CASGQGVNTGELFF.

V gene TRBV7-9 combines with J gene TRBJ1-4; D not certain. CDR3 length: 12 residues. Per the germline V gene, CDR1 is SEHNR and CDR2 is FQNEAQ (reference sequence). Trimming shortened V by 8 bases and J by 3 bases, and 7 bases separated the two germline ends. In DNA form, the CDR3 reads TGTGCCAGCGGGCGAGCTAATGAAAAACTGTTTTTT. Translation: CASGRANEKLFF. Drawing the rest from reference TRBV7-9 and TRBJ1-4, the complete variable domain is DTGVSQNPRHKITKRGQNVTFRCDPISEHNRLYWYRQTLGQGPEFLTYFQNEAQLEKSRLLSDRFSAERPKGSFSTLEIQRTEQGDSAMYLCASGRANEKLFFGSGTQLSVL.

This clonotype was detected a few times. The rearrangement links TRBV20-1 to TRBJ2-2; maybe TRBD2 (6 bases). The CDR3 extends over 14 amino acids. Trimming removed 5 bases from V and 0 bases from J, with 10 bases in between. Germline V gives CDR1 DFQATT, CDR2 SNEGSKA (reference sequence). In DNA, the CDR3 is TGCAGTGCTCCCAGGACTACGAACACCGGGGAGCTGTTTTTT. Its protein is CSAPRTTNTGELFF.

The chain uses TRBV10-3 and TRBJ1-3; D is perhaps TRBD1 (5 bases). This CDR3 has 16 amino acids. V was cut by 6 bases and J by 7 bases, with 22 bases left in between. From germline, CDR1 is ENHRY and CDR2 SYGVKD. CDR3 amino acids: CAISSSGTQKGNTIYF. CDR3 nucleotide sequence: TGTGCCATCAGCTCCTCCGGGACCCAAAAAGGGAACACCATATATTTT.

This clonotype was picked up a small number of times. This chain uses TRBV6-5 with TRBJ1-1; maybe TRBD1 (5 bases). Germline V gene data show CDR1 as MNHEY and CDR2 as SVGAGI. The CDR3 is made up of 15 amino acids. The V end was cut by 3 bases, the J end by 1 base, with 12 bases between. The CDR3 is CASSYWSRANTEAFF. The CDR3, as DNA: TGTGCCAGCAGTTATTGGTCCAGGGCGAACACTGAAGCTTTCTTT.

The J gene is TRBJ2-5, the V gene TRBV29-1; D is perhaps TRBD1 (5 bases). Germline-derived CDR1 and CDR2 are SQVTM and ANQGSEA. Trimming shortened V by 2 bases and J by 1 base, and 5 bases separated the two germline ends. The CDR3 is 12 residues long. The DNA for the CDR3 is TGCAGCGTTGAAACAGGCCAAGAGACCCAGTACTTC. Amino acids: CSVETGQETQYF.

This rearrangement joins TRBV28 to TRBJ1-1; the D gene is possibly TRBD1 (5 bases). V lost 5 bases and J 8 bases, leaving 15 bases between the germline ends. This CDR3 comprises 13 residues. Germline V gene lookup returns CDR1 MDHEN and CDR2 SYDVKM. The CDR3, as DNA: TGTGCCAGCAGTCAGGCCGACAGCCGGGAAGCTTTCTTT. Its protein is CASSQADSREAFF. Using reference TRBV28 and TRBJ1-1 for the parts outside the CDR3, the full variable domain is DVKVTQSSRYLVKRTGEKVFLECVQDMDHENMFWYRQDPGLGLRLIYFSYDVKMKEKGDIPEGYSVSREKKERFSLILESASTNQTSMYLCASSQADSREAFFGQGTRLTVV.

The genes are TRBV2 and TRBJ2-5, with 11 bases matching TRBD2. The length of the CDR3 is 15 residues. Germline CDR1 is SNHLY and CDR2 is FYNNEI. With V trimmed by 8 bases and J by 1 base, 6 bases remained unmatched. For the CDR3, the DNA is TGTGCCAGCGCTAGCGGGGGGCCACTCCAAGAGACCCAGTACTTC. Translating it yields CASASGGPLQETQYF.

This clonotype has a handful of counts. CDR3 region: CASSRPGSSYNSPLHF. In DNA form, the CDR3 reads TGTGCCAGCAGCCGCCCAGGGAGCTCCTATAATTCACCCCTCCACTTT. The chain is built from TRBV7-9 and TRBJ1-6; maybe TRBD1 (5 bases). Trimming shortened V by 5 bases and J by 0 bases, and 11 bases separated the two germline ends. Germline CDR1 reads SEHNR; CDR2 reads FQNEAQ (reference sequence). This CDR3 is 16 amino acids long.

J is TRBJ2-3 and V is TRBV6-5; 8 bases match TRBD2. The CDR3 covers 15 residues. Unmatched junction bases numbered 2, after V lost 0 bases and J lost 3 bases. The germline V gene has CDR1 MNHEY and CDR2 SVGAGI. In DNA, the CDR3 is TGTGCCAGCAGTTACTCCGGCGGGGGGACAGATACGCAGTATTTT. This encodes CASSYSGGGTDTQYF.

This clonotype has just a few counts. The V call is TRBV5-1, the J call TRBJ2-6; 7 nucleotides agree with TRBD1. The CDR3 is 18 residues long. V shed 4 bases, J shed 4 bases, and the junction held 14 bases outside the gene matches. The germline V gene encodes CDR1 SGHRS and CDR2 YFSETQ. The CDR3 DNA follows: TGCGCCAGCAGCACGGAACCACAGGGGTCTACCGGGGCCAACGTCCTGACTTTC. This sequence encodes CASSTEPQGSTGANVLTF.

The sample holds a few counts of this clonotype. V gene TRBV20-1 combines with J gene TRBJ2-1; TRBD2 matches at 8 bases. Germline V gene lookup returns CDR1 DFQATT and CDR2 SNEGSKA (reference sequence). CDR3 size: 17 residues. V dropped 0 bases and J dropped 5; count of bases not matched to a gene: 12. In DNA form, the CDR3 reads TGCAGTGCTAGAGACGCGGTAGCGGGGACCATAAACAATGAGCAGTTCTTC. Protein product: CSARDAVAGTINNEQFF.